A selection of T cell receptor beta chains follows, all from one sample in a study of blood T cell repertoires in COVID-19. TCRdb's table, derived via immunoSEQ multiplex PCR, lists solely in-frame clones and lacks some. This sample has around 180,000 clones, with approximately 85% found just once. The sample comprised peripheral blood. These receptors were obtained from a man aged 60-69 years with acute or convalescent COVID-19. The conserved cysteine and the conserved F or W are not part of the CDR3 here.

>TRBJ2-7|TRBV24-1
ASCFFWGVGLGSSGSGYEQY
>TRBJ2-7|TRBV18
ASSPRTSGETYEQY
>TRBJ2-7|TRBV6-7
ASSPRTSGSSYCEQY
>TRBJ1-2|TRBV11-2
ASSPLTGTGDGYT
>TRBJ1-6|TRBV10-3
AIKGQDNSPLH
>TRBJ1-5|TRBV7-2
ASKLAGQGVNQPQH
>TRBJ2-3|TRBV28
ASGVLLDTQY
>TRBJ2-1|TRBV27
ASAQNYNEQF
>TRBJ2-5|TRBV28
ASSLRREIQETQY
>TRBJ1-1|TRBV7-2
ASSLWDKNTEAF
>TRBJ2-1|TRBV14
ASSQSLAGGGEQF
>TRBJ1-5|TRBV7-2
ASSLDGVSQPQH
>TRBJ2-7|TRBV5-1
ASSSEGTGSHEQY
>TRBJ2-7|TRBV7-2
ASSLDHRTSGVVEQY
>TRBJ2-2|TRBV5-1
ASSLSTGTGELF
>TRBJ2-2|TRBV5-1
ASSQNTGPGELF
>TRBJ2-3|TRBV18
ASSPVIQGAKSTDTQY
>TRBJ2-3|TRBV5-4
ASRRAGGGTDTQY
>TRBJ2-7|TRBV4-2
ASSQGSGQRGTYEQY
>TRBJ2-1|TRBV9
ASSVATSAYNEQF
>TRBJ2-2|TRBV2
ALLPKGVPNTGELF
>TRBJ1-6|TRBV6-6
ASSRRAPGGRIMGNSPLH
>TRBJ2-4|TRBV18
ASSPGGRAKNIQY
>TRBJ2-3|TRBV6-5
ASSYAGGLSTDTQY
>TRBJ1-5|TRBV27
ASSKTGTGPQH
>TRBJ2-6|TRBV11-2
ASSLEGGRHSGANVLT
>TRBJ2-7|TRBV25-1
ASSGQTYEQY
>TRBJ2-1|TRBV28
ASSLGQGKVIGSYNEQF
>TRBJ1-1|TRBV6-5
ASSSSTEAF
>TRBJ2-4|TRBV2
ASSPYRDSHSQY
>TRBJ1-5|TRBV19
ASRTGTAQPQH
>TRBJ2-5|TRBV7-2
ASSPRQGARETQY
>TRBJ2-2|TRBV5-5
ASSLSPGTGELF
>TRBJ2-1|TRBV29-1
SAVGLATSYNEQF
>TRBJ2-1|TRBV7-7
ASSPSTGSFNEQF
>TRBJ2-1|TRBV27
ASSGRGGSYNEQF
>TRBJ2-5|TRBV29-1
SVTDGAETQY
>TRBJ2-7|TRBV29-1
SAAGDFEQY
>TRBJ1-4|TRBV28
ASSRSGQGPGLF
>TRBJ2-1|TRBV3-1/TRBV3-2
ASSLGLEINQF
>TRBJ1-6|TRBV11-2
ASSPSMDRGNSPLH
>TRBJ2-7|TRBV27
ASSLKRHSYEQY
>TRBJ2-7|TRBV6-5
ASIRAGNKNEQY
>TRBJ2-3|TRBV5-4
ASSGGLAGVTDTQY
>TRBJ2-7|TRBV7-9
ASSPGGTAKEQY
>TRBJ2-1|TRBV28
ASSQSGTSYNEQF
>TRBJ1-2|TRBV6-5
ASSSPGGEGGYT
>TRBJ1-5|TRBV5-6
ASSARGYSNQPQH